Described below is a single T cell receptor (beta chain) sequence and its context. Sample treatment: oral pan-JAK inhibitor, 5-10 mg twice daily. The data were obtained in a study of CD8+ T cells in alopecia areata. The CDR3 length is 13 residues. The germline V gene encodes CDR1 SGDLS and CDR2 YYNGEE. The ends were cut back, 5 bases at V and 6 bases at J, with 14 bases in the middle. Following extraction, RNA underwent reverse transcription to cDNA, which served as the sequencing template. Method: immunoSEQ multiplex PCR; TCRdb's copy keeps in-frame clones and lacks some. The table includes about 180,000 clones, approximately 49% detected once.

The chain combines TRBV9 with TRBJ1-2; D not resolved. This receptor was obtained from a human donor with alopecia areata. The sequences come from CD8+ T cells sorted from blood, collected around week 54, from a patient treated with tofacitinib. CDR3 loop: CASSDTAGNGYTF. CDR3 nucleotide sequence: TGTGCCAGCAGTGACACAGCGGGAAATGGCTACACCTTC.